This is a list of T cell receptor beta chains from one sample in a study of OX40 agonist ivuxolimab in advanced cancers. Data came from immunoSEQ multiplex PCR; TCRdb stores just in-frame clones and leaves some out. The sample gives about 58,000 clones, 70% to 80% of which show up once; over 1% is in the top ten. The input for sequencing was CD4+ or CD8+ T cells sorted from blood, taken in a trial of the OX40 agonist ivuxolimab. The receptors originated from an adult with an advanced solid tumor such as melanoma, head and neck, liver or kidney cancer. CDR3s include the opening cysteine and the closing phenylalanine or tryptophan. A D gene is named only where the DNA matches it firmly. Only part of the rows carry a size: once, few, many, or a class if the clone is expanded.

TGTGCCAGCAGCCTCGAGGAGACCGGGGAGCTGTTTTTT	CASSLEETGELFF	TRBV28	-	TRBJ2-2	-
TGTGCCAGCAGCTATAGACCGGGACAGGGCTCTGCAACTAATGAAAAACTGTTTTTT	CASSYRPGQGSATNEKLFF	TRBV4-2	-	TRBJ1-4	TRBD1
TGTGCCAGCAGCTTGAACCGGGGGACAGATACGCAGTATTTT	CASSLNRGTDTQYF	TRBV7-9	few	TRBJ2-3	-
TGTGCCAGCAGCCCGCAATGGACAGCGAACACCGGGGAGCTGTTTTTT	CASSPQWTANTGELFF	TRBV11-2	-	TRBJ2-2	-
TGTGCCAGCAGCGTAGCTTTGTCCGGCGGGCAGTACTTC	CASSVALSGGQYF	TRBV9	-	TRBJ2-7	-
TGTGCCAGCACTCGCGACTTCGGGGGTGGTGAAAAACTGTTTTTT	CASTRDFGGGEKLFF	TRBV6-1	-	TRBJ1-4	-
TGTGCCAGCAGCCCAGGACAGCTCCATGAGCAGTTCTTC	CASSPGQLHEQFF	TRBV11-2	-	TRBJ2-1	-
TGTGCCAGCAGCCCCAGGGACAGACCGAACACCGGGGAGCTGTTTTTT	CASSPRDRPNTGELFF	TRBV7-9	-	TRBJ2-2	TRBD1
TGTGCCAGCAGTGTAACAGGGGAAGCAGGTCAGCCCCAGCATTTT	CASSVTGEAGQPQHF	TRBV2	-	TRBJ1-5	TRBD1
TGTGCCAGCAGCTCGCAGGGTATCACTGAAGCTTTCTTT	CASSSQGITEAFF	TRBV11-2	-	TRBJ1-1	-
TGTGCCAGCAGCCCAAGCTTGGCAGGGAGGAATGGCTACACCTTC	CASSPSLAGRNGYTF	TRBV5-6	-	TRBJ1-2	-
TGTGCCAGCAGCATCCTCGGACAGGGAAAGAACTACGAGCAGTACTTC	CASSILGQGKNYEQYF	TRBV28	-	TRBJ2-7	TRBD1
TGTGCCAGCAGCAACCTAGCGGGGGCCCAAGAGACCCAGTACTTC	CASSNLAGAQETQYF	TRBV21-1	once	TRBJ2-5	-
TGTGCCAGCAGCGTAGGGGTCGCTAGCACAGATACGCAGTATTTT	CASSVGVASTDTQYF	TRBV9	-	TRBJ2-3	-
TGTGCCAGCAGCTTATCGGTGGGGACAGATACGCAGTATTTT	CASSLSVGTDTQYF	TRBV7-9	-	TRBJ2-3	-
TGCAGTGCTGGTAGTAATGAAAAACTGTTTTTT	CSAGSNEKLFF	TRBV20-1	-	TRBJ1-4	-
TGTGCCAGCAGACTTAATGAAAAACTGTTTTTT	CASRLNEKLFF	TRBV6-1	-	TRBJ1-4	-
TGTGCCAGCAGTTCACTAGGACAGGGGACTAACTATGGCTACACCTTC	CASSSLGQGTNYGYTF	TRBV27	-	TRBJ1-2	TRBD1
TGTGCCAGCAGCTTGGCGTTCAGCCAGCCCCAGCATTTT	CASSLAFSQPQHF	TRBV5-6	few	TRBJ1-5	-
TGTGCCAGCAGCCCAGGGGGGGGGAACTATGGCTACACCTTC	CASSPGGGNYGYTF	TRBV7-8	-	TRBJ1-2	TRBD1
TGTGCCAGCAGTCGGACAGGGGAAACTGAAGCTTTCTTT	CASSRTGETEAFF	TRBV6-5	-	TRBJ1-1	TRBD1
TGTGCCAGTAATACGGAGGGGGAGGCTAACTATGGCTACACCTTC	CASNTEGEANYGYTF	TRBV19	-	TRBJ1-2	-
TGCGCCAGCAGCTTCCAGGGAGAGACCCAGTACTTC	CASSFQGETQYF	TRBV5-1	-	TRBJ2-5	-
TGTGCCACCAGCAGAGATCGGTTAGGTTCAAGAGAGCAGTACTTC	CATSRDRLGSREQYF	TRBV15	-	TRBJ2-7	-
TGCGCCAGCAGCCCGAGGCAGGGTGTCTACAATGAGCAGTTCTTC	CASSPRQGVYNEQFF	TRBV4-1	-	TRBJ2-1	-
TGTGCCAGCATAAACAGGGAGGGCGGGGAGCTGTTTTTT	CASINREGGELFF	TRBV6-6	-	TRBJ2-2	-
TGTGCCAGCAGTTACGGGGGGTTTGACGGCTACACCTTC	CASSYGGFDGYTF	TRBV6-6	-	TRBJ1-2	-
TGTGCCAGTAGTATAGCGGGAGGGCCTTTCAACTCCTACGAGCAGTACTTC	CASSIAGGPFNSYEQYF	TRBV19	-	TRBJ2-7	TRBD2
TGCGCCAGCAGCCAAGCCAGGGACGCCTCTGGAAACACCATATATTTT	CASSQARDASGNTIYF	TRBV4-1	few	TRBJ1-3	-
TGTGCCAGCAGCCAAACGACCAGGGGGCCCTATGGCTACACCTTC	CASSQTTRGPYGYTF	TRBV4-2	-	TRBJ1-2	TRBD1
TGTGCCAGTAGCAACAGGGGGCGCTGGGAAAACATTCAGTACTTC	CASSNRGRWENIQYF	TRBV19	-	TRBJ2-4	TRBD1
TGTGCCAGCTCACCCGGGACAGGGGACAATGAGCAGTTCTTC	CASSPGTGDNEQFF	TRBV18	-	TRBJ2-1	TRBD1
TGTGCCAGCAGACCCTCTAGCACTAATTCCTACAATGAGCAGTTCTTC	CASRPSSTNSYNEQFF	TRBV28	once	TRBJ2-1	-
TGCGCCAGCAGCTTTACAGGAATTTATGGCTACACCTTC	CASSFTGIYGYTF	TRBV5-1	-	TRBJ1-2	-
TGTGCCAGCAGTTTAGGGCGGCGGAACACTGAAGCTTTCTTT	CASSLGRRNTEAFF	TRBV27	-	TRBJ1-1	-
TGTGCCAGTAGACCTCCGGGACAGACCTACGAGCAGTACTTC	CASRPPGQTYEQYF	TRBV19	-	TRBJ2-7	TRBD1
TGCGCCAGCAGCGCCGACCTCAGCGGGGTAAAGGATACGCAGTATTTT	CASSADLSGVKDTQYF	TRBV5-1	-	TRBJ2-3	TRBD2
TGTGCCAGCAGTGAAACAGCCTACGAGCAGTACTTC	CASSETAYEQYF	TRBV6-1	-	TRBJ2-7	-
TGTGCCAGCAGTTACACGAACACTGAAGCTTTCTTT	CASSYTNTEAFF	TRBV11-2	-	TRBJ1-1	-
TGTGCCAGTACCCCAAGGGGCAGTGTAGAAGAGACCCAGTACTTC	CASTPRGSVEETQYF	TRBV19	-	TRBJ2-5	-
TGTGCCAGCAGTTCCACCACAGGGATAACGGTGCGCAGCACTGAAGCTTTCTTT	CASSSTTGITVRSTEAFF	TRBV28	-	TRBJ1-1	-
TGTGCCAGTAGTATATATGGGACTAGCGGTAATATAAATGAGCAGTTCTTC	CASSIYGTSGNINEQFF	TRBV19	-	TRBJ2-1	TRBD2
TGCGCCAGCAGCCGATACCGGGGGCTTAGCACAGATACGCAGTATTTT	CASSRYRGLSTDTQYF	TRBV5-1	-	TRBJ2-3	-
TGTGCCAGCAATGTAGCGGGATCAGACAATGAGCAGTTCTTC	CASNVAGSDNEQFF	TRBV7-9	-	TRBJ2-1	TRBD2
TGTGCCAGCAGCGCACTAGCGGGGGGGCTGAACACCGGGGAGCTGTTTTTT	CASSALAGGLNTGELFF	TRBV2	once	TRBJ2-2	TRBD2